This T cell receptor (beta chain) was obtained from a study of cytomegalovirus exposure and HLA in healthy donors. In the study overall: Earlier work reported 100 million or so unique TCR beta sequences from about 200 million T cells. A data release that came early held tens of millions of unique TCRs from HLA-typed donors. Study results and caveats: Specificity of a few CMV-associated chains for CMV antigens was verified in vitro. The study flagged roughly 160 TCR beta chains as cytomegalovirus-associated.

Use of 60 Vbeta and 13 Jbeta primers characterized the PCR. The method was immunoSEQ multiplex PCR; TCRdb's version includes in-frame clones alone and lacks a portion of them. Of 95,000 to 150,000 clones listed, roughly 85% are singletons. The CDR3 covers 13 residues. V was trimmed by 5 bases and J by 3 bases, leaving 11 bases between them. CDR1 SEHNR and CDR2 FQNEAQ come from the germline V gene (reference sequence). This clone occurred once. Its antigen is undetermined. What was sequenced was PBMCs. This clonotype originated in a middle-aged woman in good health and CMV-seropositive. The chain has TRBV7-9 and TRBJ2-7, with TRBD1 as a possible D gene (6 bases). The CDR3 DNA reads TGTGCCAGCAGCCCTACAGGGAGCTACGAGCAGTACTTC. This sequence encodes CASSPTGSYEQYF.